This T cell receptor (beta chain) is from a study of blood T cell repertoires in COVID-19. On the study more broadly: The samples span acute and convalescent COVID-19 from the United States, Italy and Spain. Sample material is recorded as cDNA or gDNA derived from T cells, B-cell-depleted T cells, or PBMCs.

Measured with immunoSEQ multiplex PCR; TCRdb has only the in-frame clones, and not every one. The sample includes tens of thousands of clones, 91% of them seen just once. The CDR3 totals 15 residues. Trimming pared 1 base from V and 2 bases from J, leaving 9 bases between. Germline CDR1 and CDR2: LGHDT and YNNKEL (reference sequence). The chain joins TRBV3-1 (or the pseudogene TRBV3-2) to TRBJ2-1, with a tentative D call TRBD2 (6 bases). The source is a human donor with active COVID-19. The donor label of this sample is uncertain. The sequenced sample was peripheral blood. CDR3 sequence: CASSQGGGPYNEQFF. The CDR3 DNA is TGTGCCAGCAGCCAAGGAGGAGGGCCCTACAATGAGCAGTTCTTC.